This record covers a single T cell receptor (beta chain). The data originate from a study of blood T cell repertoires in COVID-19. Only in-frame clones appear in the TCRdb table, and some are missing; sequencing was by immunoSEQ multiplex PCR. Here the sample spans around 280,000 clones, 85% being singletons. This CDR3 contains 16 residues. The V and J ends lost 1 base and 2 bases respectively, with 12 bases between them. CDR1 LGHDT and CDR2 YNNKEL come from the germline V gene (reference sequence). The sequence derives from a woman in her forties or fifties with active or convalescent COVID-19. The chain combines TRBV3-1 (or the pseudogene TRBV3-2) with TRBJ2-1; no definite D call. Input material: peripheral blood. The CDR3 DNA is TGTGCCAGCAGCCAAGTGACCGGAGTCACCTACAATGAGCAGTTCTTC. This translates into CASSQVTGVTYNEQFF.